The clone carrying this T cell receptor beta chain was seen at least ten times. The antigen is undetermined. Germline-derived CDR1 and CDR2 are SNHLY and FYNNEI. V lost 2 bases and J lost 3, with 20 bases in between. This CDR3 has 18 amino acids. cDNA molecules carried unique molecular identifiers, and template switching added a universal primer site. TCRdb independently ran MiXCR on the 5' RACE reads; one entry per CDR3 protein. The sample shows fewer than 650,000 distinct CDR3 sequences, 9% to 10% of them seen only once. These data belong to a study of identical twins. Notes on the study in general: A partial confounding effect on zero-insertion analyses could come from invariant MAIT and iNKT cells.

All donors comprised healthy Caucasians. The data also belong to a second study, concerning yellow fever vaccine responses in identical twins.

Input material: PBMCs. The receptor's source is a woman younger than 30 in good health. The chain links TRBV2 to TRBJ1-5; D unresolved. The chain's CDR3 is CASSESGRGSRLNQPQHF. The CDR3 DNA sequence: TGTGCCAGCAGTGAATCTGGTAGAGGGTCGCGGCTCAATCAGCCCCAGCATTTT. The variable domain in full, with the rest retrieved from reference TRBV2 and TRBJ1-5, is EPEVTQTPSHQVTQMGQEVILRCVPISNHLYFYWYRQILGQKVEFLVSFYNNEISEKSEIFDDQFSVERPDGSNFTLKIRSTKLEDSAMYFCASSESGRGSRLNQPQHFGDGTRLSIL.